The subject of this entry is one T cell receptor (beta chain). The antigen is unknown. The V and J ends lost 5 bases and 5 bases respectively, with 16 bases between them. Per the germline V gene, CDR1 is MNHEY and CDR2 is SMNVEV (reference sequence). This CDR3 comprises 15 residues. Assay: immunoSEQ multiplex PCR; the TCRdb copy retains only in-frame clones and omits some. The sample lists some 2,500,000 clones, approximately 93% occurring once. This specimen belongs to a study of shared clonotypes between healthy human individuals. Study results and caveats: Among non-shared clonotypes, generation probabilities were lower than among those shared by all four donors.

The chain has TRBV27 and TRBJ1-5; D not resolved. The origin of this receptor is a man younger than 30 in good health. Some clones in this sample may be carry-over from other donors' samples. The sequenced sample consisted of naive CD4+ T cells from PBMCs. Subset defined: CD45RA+ positively selected. This chain's CDR3 is CASSRAPLRDQPQHF. The DNA for the CDR3 is TGTGCCAGCAGTCGGGCTCCGTTGCGGGATCAGCCCCAGCATTTT.